This T cell receptor beta chain was sequenced during a study of blood T cell dynamics during melanoma immunotherapy. The time point denotes: week 3, after first cycle of checkpoint inhibitor. Using immunoSEQ multiplex PCR, the repertoire was profiled, and TCRdb retains in-frame clones only, with some absent. The table lists 11,000 or so clones, approximately 89% of them singletons, with approximately 25% in the top ten. The CDR3 covers 14 residues. Trimming removed 3 bases from V and 4 bases from J, with 10 bases in between. Germline V gene data show CDR1 as LNHDA and CDR2 as SQIVND (reference sequence).

The receptor comes from a human donor with melanoma. The sequencing here drew on blood, taken from a patient treated with checkpoint blockade. The rearrangement joins TRBV19 to TRBJ2-1, with no clear D. In DNA, the CDR3 is TGTGCCAGTAGTATGGATTTGCGGTACAATGAGCAGTTCTTC. The encoded protein is CASSMDLRYNEQFF.